This passage covers 12 T cell receptor beta chains from one sample sequenced in a study of blood T cell repertoires in COVID-19. Measured with immunoSEQ multiplex PCR; TCRdb has only the in-frame clones, and not every one. The sample shows over 100,000 clones, around four fifths of them seen only once. The source material was peripheral blood. These receptor sequences come from a woman aged 60 to 75 with acute or convalescent COVID-19.

This rearrangement joins TRBV7-9 to TRBJ2-5; 14 bases fit TRBD2. The CDR3 has 15 residues. CDR1 and CDR2 from the germline V gene are SEHNR and FQNEAQ (reference sequence). J gave up 4 bases and V 5 bases, and 3 bases lay outside the gene matches. The CDR3 DNA sequence: TGTGCCAGCAGCCCGGGACTAGCGGGAGCAGAGACCCAGTACTTC. Translation: CASSPGLAGAETQYF.

The chain recombines TRBV3-1 (or the pseudogene TRBV3-2) with TRBJ2-5, with 8 nucleotides matching TRBD2. Trimming cost V 4 bases and J 5 bases; bases outside gene matches: 3. CDR1 and CDR2 from the germline V gene are LGHDT and YNNKEL (reference sequence). This CDR3 has 13 amino acids. CDR3 sequence reads: CASSPGTRETQYF. CDR3 nucleotide sequence: TGTGCCAGCAGCCCTGGGACTAGGGAGACCCAGTACTTC.

V and J are TRBV11-3 and TRBJ2-5, with 8 bases identical to TRBD1. The CDR3 spans 16 residues. After removal of 1 base from V and 5 bases from J, the junction contained 9 bases not matched to a gene. CDR1 and CDR2 from the germline V gene are SGHNT and YENEEA. CDR3 nucleotide sequence: TGTGCCAGCAGCTTAGGGCTCAGGGGGCGCGAGGAGACCCAGTACTTC. It yields the protein CASSLGLRGREETQYF.

V gene TRBV28 combines with J gene TRBJ2-5; a possible D gene is TRBD1 (6 bases). CDR1 is MDHEN, CDR2 SYDVKM, per germline. Deletions cut 5 bases from V and 5 bases from J, with 12 bases between. The CDR3 extends over 13 amino acids. CDR3 region: CASSLQGRETQYF. The CDR3 coding sequence is TGTGCCAGCAGTCTCCAGGGGCGGGAGACCCAGTACTTC.

The chain is built from TRBV18 and TRBJ2-1; the match to TRBD2 covers 8 bases. The V and J ends lost 2 bases and 7 bases, in that order; junction bases with no gene match: 13. This CDR3 spans 17 amino acids. Looked up from germline, CDR1 is KGHSH and CDR2 is LQKENI. The CDR3 region is CASSPRPGSGSVNEQFF. The CDR3 DNA follows: TGTGCCAGCTCACCAAGGCCGGGGAGCGGGAGTGTGAATGAGCAGTTCTTC.

V is TRBV19 and J is TRBJ2-3, with 11 bases fitting TRBD2. The V gene end was trimmed by 6 bases and the J gene end by 1 base; junction bases not matched to a gene: 0. Germline lookup yields CDR1 LNHDA and CDR2 SQIVND (reference sequence). The CDR3 runs 14 residues. The CDR3 DNA sequence: TGTGCCAGTAGACTAGCGGGGGGCACAGATACGCAGTATTTT. It specifies CASRLAGGTDTQYF.

The chain recombines TRBV19 with TRBJ2-2; 10 nucleotides align to TRBD1. This CDR3 is built from 15 residues. Germline assignment: CDR1 LNHDA and CDR2 SQIVND (reference sequence). The trim removed 3 bases at V and 7 bases at J, leaving 5 bases unmatched. The CDR3, as DNA: TGTGCCAGTAGTATGGACAGGGGGTACAACGGGGAGCTGTTTTTT. This gives the protein CASSMDRGYNGELFF.

The gene calls are TRBV14 and TRBJ1-2; 9 bases are a match to TRBD1. Germline V CDR1 and CDR2: SGHDN, FVKESK. Losses at the gene ends were 4 bases for V and 7 bases for J; bases not matched to a gene: 7. This CDR3 spans 14 amino acids. CDR3 loop: CASSRGQGSFGYTF. The CDR3 DNA sequence: TGTGCCAGCAGCCGCGGACAGGGGTCTTTTGGCTACACCTTC.

J is TRBJ1-2 and V is TRBV24-1; 8 positions match TRBD1. This CDR3 spans 13 amino acids. The junction had 3 bases not matched to a gene; V was cut back by 4 bases and J by 6 bases. Germline V CDR1 and CDR2: KGHDR, SFDVKD. CDR3 in amino acids: CATSDLTGDGYTF. The CDR3 DNA reads as TGTGCCACCAGTGACTTGACAGGGGATGGCTACACCTTC.

The chain uses TRBV11-2 and TRBJ2-7; no firm D call. Deletions cut 0 bases from V and 2 bases from J, with 11 bases between. Germline values: CDR1 SGHAT, CDR2 FQNNGV. The CDR3 is 15 amino acids. The CDR3 DNA is TGTGCCAGCAGCTTAGATATCAGTCAGACCTACGAGCAGTACTTC. Residues: CASSLDISQTYEQYF.

The genes are TRBV5-6 and TRBJ2-5; 9 bases map to TRBD2. Germline V lookup: CDR1 SGHDT, CDR2 YYEEEE. The V and J ends lost 1 base and 1 base, in that order; junction bases with no gene match: 2. The CDR3 covers 15 residues. The CDR3 DNA reads TGTGCCAGCAGCTTGATAGCGGGAGCCCAAGAGACCCAGTACTTC. This encodes CASSLIAGAQETQYF.

V usage is TRBV28 and J usage is TRBJ2-5, with D perhaps TRBD2 (5 bases). V lost 1 base, J lost 2 bases, and 14 bases lay in between. This CDR3 has 16 residues. Germline loops: CDR1 MDHEN, CDR2 SYDVKM. The CDR3 is CASSLSVWTGQETQYF. DNA for the CDR3: TGTGCCAGCAGTTTATCCGTTTGGACGGGACAAGAGACCCAGTACTTC.